This TCR beta chain was captured by sequencing in a study of CD8+ T cells in alopecia areata. On the study more broadly: Treatment of the treated patients consisted of oral tofacitinib, 5 to 10 mg twice daily. Tofacitinib treatment spanned 6 to 18 months, with 6 months off drug afterward.

Germline V gives CDR1 MNHEY, CDR2 SMNVEV (reference sequence). This CDR3 spans 14 amino acids. After isolation, RNA underwent reverse transcription to generate cDNA as the sequencing template. TCRdb keeps only in-frame clones here, not all; method: immunoSEQ multiplex PCR. The sample gives about 56,000 clones, around 96% of which show up once; around a quarter is in the top ten. Peripheral blood and lesional scalp punch biopsies came from alopecia areata patients. PBMCs served as the source from which CD4+ and CD8+ T cells were sorted. V and J are TRBV27 and TRBJ2-5, with no clear D. The J call may not be correct, given that the DNA end is closer to TRBJ2-7. This specimen was CD8+ T cells sorted from blood, taken at week 0. The TCR originated in a human donor with alopecia areata. CDR3 sequence: CASSPLGSVYEQYF. The CDR3, as DNA: TGTGCCAGCAGTCCCCTGGGCAGCGTGTACGAGCAGTACTTC.